Sequencing of this TCR beta chain was carried out in a study of blood T cells in healthy people across ages. CDR1 DFQATT and CDR2 SNEGSKA come from the germline V gene (reference sequence). V lost 0 bases, J lost 1 base, and 9 bases lay in between. This CDR3 contains 14 residues. Sample-barcoded 5' priming and a J-beta primer mix drove a second PCR of 7 to 11 cycles. TCRdb analysed the 5' RACE reads with MiXCR anew, one entry per CDR3 protein. Found here are roughly 1.7 million distinct CDR3 sequences, about 31% of them singletons; the top ten hold approximately 10%. This TCR was sampled from a woman in her twenties or thirties in good health. The V gene is TRBV20-1, the J gene TRBJ1-1; no definite D call. Sequencing input: blood. CDR3 nucleotides: TGCAGTGCTAGAGATTATCGCAGGAACACTGAAGCTTTCTTT. Protein sequence: CSARDYRRNTEAFF.